The clone carrying this TCR beta chain was detected only once. A junction boundary mismatches the germline segment, possibly from a read error. This specimen comes from a study of blood T cells in healthy people across ages. This CDR3 spans 15 amino acids. In germline, CDR1 is MNHEY, CDR2 SVGAGI. Alongside a J-beta primer mix, a sample-barcoded 5' primer served in a second PCR lasting 7 to 11 cycles. Each CDR3 protein is one row after TCRdb ran MiXCR on the 5' RACE reads. The sample holds 1.4 million or so distinct CDR3 sequences, less than 45% seen once. The sample consisted of blood. V is TRBV6-5 and J is TRBJ1-2; D unclear. The receptor comes from a woman in her late teens or twenties in good health. CDR3: CTSRSTRLLVHGYTF. CDR3 DNA: TGTACCAGCAGAAGCACCAGGCTTTTGGTCCATGGCTACACCTTC.